These 30 T cell receptor beta chains were all obtained from the same sample, sequenced in a study of blood T cells in healthy people across ages. PCR was performed a second time for about 7 to 12 cycles using a sample-barcoded 5' primer and a J-beta primer mix. Using its own MiXCR run on the 5' RACE reads, TCRdb lists one record per CDR3 protein. The sample holds 1.5 million to 2 million distinct CDR3 sequences, approximately 30% seen once. The sequencing input was blood. These receptors were obtained from a woman aged 25 to 39 in good health.

About this clonotype: This may be a read error, as it is one base from a much larger clone. This rearrangement joins TRBV29-1 to TRBJ2-7; no definite D call. This CDR3 is built from 9 residues. V was cut by 7 bases and J by 6 bases, with 7 bases left in between. CDR1 and CDR2 from the germline V gene are SQVTM and ANQGSEA. In DNA form, the CDR3 reads TGCAGCGCTTGTTGCGAGCAGTACTTC. It yields the protein CSACCEQYF.

The CDR3 DNA follows: TGTGCCACCAGCAGAGATGCACGGAGAGGCACTGAAGCTTTCTTT. It translates to CATSRDARRGTEAFF. The chain links TRBV15 to TRBJ1-1; D not certain. V lost 0 bases and J 4 bases, leaving 12 bases between the germline ends. CDR3 length: 15 amino acids. The germline CDR1 and CDR2 sequences are LNHNV and YYDKDF (reference sequence).

A few counts support this clonotype. The chain uses TRBV10-3 and TRBJ2-2, with D possibly matching TRBD2 (5 bases). The V and J ends lost 4 bases and 5 bases respectively, with 14 bases between them. The germline V gene encodes CDR1 ENHRY and CDR2 SYGVKD. The CDR3 is 15 amino acids. CDR3 sequence reads: CAISGSGGGTGELFF. For the CDR3, the DNA is TGTGCCATCAGTGGATCAGGAGGAGGTACCGGGGAGCTGTTTTTT.

This clonotype has more than one count but fewer than ten. A read error may explain this, as a much larger clone is one base away. This chain links TRBV5-1 with TRBJ2-5; 7 bases are shared with TRBD1. Germline V gives CDR1 SGHRS, CDR2 YFSETQ. V gave up 4 bases and J gave up 4 bases; unmatched junction bases: 7. The CDR3 totals 14 residues. In nucleotides, the CDR3 is TGCGCCAGCAGCCATACCGGGACAGCAGAGACCCAGTACTTC. It specifies CASSHTGTAETQYF.

V gene TRBV19 combines with J gene TRBJ1-5; weak D call: TRBD1 (5 bases). Looked up from germline, CDR1 is LNHDA and CDR2 is SQIVND (reference sequence). V shed 1 base and J shed 0 bases, with 16 bases lying between them. CDR3 length: 18 amino acids. CDR3 sequence (DNA): TGTGCCAGTAGTATAGGACAGAGGTTTACCCATAGCAATCAGCCCCAGCATTTT. Its protein product is CASSIGQRFTHSNQPQHF.

This chain joins TRBV10-3 and TRBJ2-7; D might be TRBD1 or TRBD2, each matching 6 bases. The V gene lost 1 base and the J gene lost 1 base, with 17 bases spanning the gap. Germline V lookup: CDR1 ENHRY, CDR2 SYGVKD. The CDR3 totals 17 residues. DNA for the CDR3: TGTGCCATCAGTGAGTGGGGGAAGGGCGGGACATCCTACGAGCAGTACTTC. Amino acid sequence: CAISEWGKGGTSYEQYF.

This clonotype was found a few times. The chain recombines TRBV2 with TRBJ1-2, with 7 nucleotides matching TRBD1. CDR3 size: 13 residues. The germline gives CDR1 SNHLY, CDR2 FYNNEI. V lost 9 bases to trimming and J lost 0 bases; unmatched junction nucleotides: 4. The CDR3 here is CASSDRPNYGYTF. The CDR3 DNA is TGTGCCAGTTCGGACAGGCCTAACTATGGCTACACCTTC.

In this sample, this clonotype turned up a few times. The chain employs TRBV5-5 and TRBJ2-3; weak D call: TRBD2 (5 bases). CDR1 is SGHKS, CDR2 YYEKEE, per germline (reference sequence). V shed 5 bases and J shed 4 bases, with 14 bases lying between them. The CDR3 length is 14 residues. This chain's CDR3 is CASRVGPEADTQYF. CDR3 in DNA: TGTGCCAGCAGGGTCGGACCGGAGGCAGATACGCAGTATTTT.

This clonotype turned up a few times. V usage is TRBV14 and J usage is TRBJ1-2; 7 positions agree with TRBD1. J lost 6 bases, V lost 3 bases, and 10 bases had no gene match. The CDR3 runs 15 residues. The germline CDR1 and CDR2 sequences are SGHDN and FVKESK. CDR3 in DNA: TGTGCCAGCAGCCATTCCACGACAGGGAGGCATGGCTACACCTTC. It specifies CASSHSTTGRHGYTF.

V usage is TRBV6-4 and J usage is TRBJ2-3; tentatively, D is TRBD1 (6 bases). Trimming took off 4 bases at V and 0 bases at J, with 11 bases between the two ends. This CDR3 comprises 15 residues. Looked up from germline, CDR1 is MRHNA and CDR2 is SNTAGT. CDR3 sequence (DNA): TGTGCCAGCAGTGGCAGGGGTGGGAGCACAGATACGCAGTATTTT. The encoded protein is CASSGRGGSTDTQYF.

The chain uses TRBV7-2 and TRBJ2-5; no clear D gene. Germline-derived CDR1 and CDR2 are SGHTA and FQGNSA. Trimming pared 5 bases from V and 2 bases from J, leaving 12 bases between. This CDR3 contains 14 residues. The CDR3 loop is CASSPSAGQETQYF. CDR3 DNA: TGTGCCAGCAGCCCTAGTGCAGGTCAAGAGACCCAGTACTTC.

The genes are TRBV7-9 and TRBJ2-1, with 11 bases identical to TRBD2. The CDR3 has 15 residues. Unmatched junction bases numbered 5, after V lost 5 bases and J lost 5 bases. Germline V gene data show CDR1 as SEHNR and CDR2 as FQNEAQ (reference sequence). The CDR3 loop is CASSPSGRTNNEQFF. CDR3 DNA sequence: TGTGCCAGCAGCCCTAGCGGGAGGACCAACAATGAGCAGTTCTTC.

Ten or more counts support this clonotype. This sequence joins TRBV12-3 or TRBV12-4 and TRBJ2-3; D gene uncertain. The CDR3 extends over 16 amino acids. V was pared by 7 bases and J by 0 bases, with 17 bases between. The CDR3 DNA sequence: TGTGCCAGCACTTCTTGGGCCCAGGCTAGCACAGATACGCAGTATTTT. This sequence encodes CASTSWAQASTDTQYF.

The chain carries TRBV18 and TRBJ1-2, with no clear D. The V end lost 3 bases, the J end lost 6 bases, and 11 bases lay between the germline ends. CDR1 is KGHSH and CDR2 is LQKENI in the germline V gene. CDR3 size: 13 residues. CDR3 sequence (DNA): TGTGCCAGCTCACCGGAGCAAGAAAATGGCTACACCTTC. Translated: CASSPEQENGYTF.

V and J are TRBV6-5 and TRBJ2-7, with TRBD1 matching over 10 bases. The CDR3 is made up of 14 amino acids. J gave up 5 bases and V 5 bases, and 6 bases lay outside the gene matches. Germline V lookup: CDR1 MNHEY, CDR2 SVGAGI. CDR3 DNA sequence: TGTGCCAGCAGTGACAGGGGGCAATGGAACGAGCAGTACTTC. Its translation: CASSDRGQWNEQYF.

The genes are TRBV19 and TRBJ1-5; D not certain. V shed 4 bases and J shed 5 bases, with 15 bases lying between them. In germline, CDR1 is LNHDA, CDR2 SQIVND (reference sequence). This CDR3 contains 15 residues. In nucleotides, the CDR3 is TGTGCCAGTAGTAGGGAGCGAGTCAACCATCAGCCCCAGCATTTT. It codes for CASSRERVNHQPQHF.

The chain recombines TRBV20-1 with TRBJ2-4, with 9 bases that match TRBD2. The CDR3 totals 14 residues. J gave up 13 bases and V 5 bases, and 15 bases lay outside the gene matches. The germline V gene has CDR1 DFQATT and CDR2 SNEGSKA (reference sequence). CDR3 in DNA: TGCAGTGCTGGGAGCGGGGGGCTGAACAATGAGCAGTACTTC. Protein product: CSAGSGGLNNEQYF.

Worth noting for this clonotype: Given a much more abundant clone one base away, this may be a read error. This rearrangement joins TRBV6-5 to TRBJ2-1, with 11 bases identical to TRBD2. Near its end, the DNA agrees better with TRBJ2-7, so the J call may be wrong. From germline, CDR1 is MNHEY and CDR2 SVGAGI. The CDR3 spans 15 residues. The CDR3 DNA sequence: TGTGCCAGCAGCCGTAGCGGGGGGGCCTACAATGAGCAGTACTTC. Its translation is CASSRSGGAYNEQYF.

The genes are TRBV6-5 and TRBJ2-7, with D unresolved. Germline V gene sequence: CDR1 MNHEY, CDR2 SVGAGI. Trimming took off 8 bases at V and 3 bases at J, with 11 bases between the two ends. The CDR3 contains 12 residues. CDR3 loop: CASLGNNYEQYF. CDR3 in DNA: TGTGCCAGCTTAGGGAATAACTACGAGCAGTACTTC.

This clonotype was counted at least ten times. The J gene is TRBJ2-5, the V gene TRBV3-1; D gene ambiguous. Per germline, CDR1 LGHDT and CDR2 YNNKEL (reference sequence). The ends were cut back, 3 bases at V and 5 bases at J, with 10 bases in the middle. The CDR3 is 13 amino acids. DNA for the CDR3: TGTGCCAGCAGCCACGATAGCCGGGAGACCCAGTACTTC. Protein: CASSHDSRETQYF.

The chain employs TRBV7-9 and TRBJ1-2, with D possibly TRBD1 on 6 matching bases. V lost 3 bases to trimming and J lost 7 bases, with 21 bases between them. CDR1 is SEHNR, CDR2 FQNEAQ, per germline (reference sequence). This CDR3 comprises 16 residues. The CDR3 reads CASSLYGDTRGSGYTF. CDR3 sequence (DNA): TGTGCCAGCAGCTTGTACGGGGATACAAGGGGGAGTGGCTACACCTTC.

Points on this clonotype: With a much larger clone just one base away, this may be a read error. This chain links TRBV5-1 with TRBJ2-7; D remains ambiguous. This CDR3 spans 14 amino acids. Per the germline V gene, CDR1 is SGHRS and CDR2 is YFSETQ. CDR3 sequence: CASGLVRNAYEQYF. In DNA, the CDR3 is TGCGCCAGCGGCTTGGTTAGAAACGCCTACGAGCAGTACTTC.

A note on this clonotype: The final CDR3 position lacks the conserved phenylalanine or tryptophan, pointing to a likely read error. The genes are TRBV7-8 and TRBJ2-1, with 7 nucleotides matching TRBD2. The germline V gene encodes CDR1 SGHVS and CDR2 FQNEAQ. The junction had 6 bases not matched to a gene; V was cut back by 3 bases and J by 4 bases. This CDR3 spans 15 amino acids. CDR3 nucleotides: TGTGCCAGCAGCTTGGGGGGGGGTGTATACAATGAGCAGTTCGTC. Translated: CASSLGGGVYNEQFV.

As for this clonotype: Given the absence of the conserved phenylalanine or tryptophan at the CDR3 end, a read error is likely. The chain joins TRBV24-1 to TRBJ2-2; perhaps D is TRBD1 or TRBD2 (5 bases each). Per the germline V gene, CDR1 is KGHDR and CDR2 is SFDVKD. This CDR3 has 18 residues. The V end was cut by 5 bases, the J end by 1 base, with 19 bases between. The CDR3 DNA reads as TGTGCCACCAGTGCCCTGGCAGGGACCCCTAAGAACACCGGGGAGCTGTTTTGT. This gives the protein CATSALAGTPKNTGELFC.

The rearrangement links TRBV12-3 or TRBV12-4 to TRBJ1-3, with D possibly TRBD1 on 5 matching bases. The germline V and J ends were trimmed by 6 bases and 4 bases, with 16 bases remaining between them. The CDR3 contains 15 residues. CDR3 in amino acids: CASSWTGTQGNTIYF. In nucleotides, the CDR3 is TGTGCCAGCAGCTGGACCGGGACGCAGGGAAACACCATATATTTT.

As concerns this clonotype: A much larger clone is a single base away; this may be a read error. V gene TRBV12-3 or TRBV12-4 combines with J gene TRBJ2-7, with D perhaps given as TRBD1 or TRBD2 (5 bases each). This CDR3 comprises 15 residues. Trimming stripped 6 bases from V and 5 bases from J, with 20 bases between. The CDR3 region has the DNA TGTGCCAGCAGCAATCCCACCTGGGACGTTCACGAGCAGTACTTC. This gives the protein CASSNPTWDVHEQYF.

As for this clonotype: One base away lies a much larger clone, so this may be a sequencing read error. The genes are TRBV29-1 and TRBJ2-1, with 10 bases matching TRBD2. The germline V gene encodes CDR1 SQVTM and CDR2 ANQGSEA. The CDR3 has 15 amino acids. V shed 5 bases and J 2 bases; nucleotides not matched to a gene: 6. The CDR3: CSVSPTSGAYNEQFF. CDR3 nucleotides: TGCAGCGTTAGCCCCACTAGCGGGGCCTACAATGAGCAGTTCTTC.

This clonotype has only a few counts. This chain connects TRBV6-5 to TRBJ2-7; 8 bases are shared with TRBD2. CDR3 length: 15 amino acids. With 6 bases clipped from V and 2 bases from J, the junction kept 9 bases outside the gene matches. The germline V gene has CDR1 MNHEY and CDR2 SVGAGI. In nucleotides, the CDR3 is TGTGCCAGCAGCATAAATACGGGAGGGGCCTACGAGCAGTACTTC. Its protein is CASSINTGGAYEQYF.

The table lists this clonotype with many counts. The rearrangement links TRBV12-3 or TRBV12-4 to TRBJ2-7, with a weak D call TRBD2 (5 bases). The V gene lost 2 bases and the J gene lost 6 bases, with 20 bases spanning the gap. This CDR3 has 16 amino acids. CDR3 DNA: TGTGCCAGCAGTTTATCAGAAGCCCGGAATCGGGGCGAGCAGTACTTC. Translating gives CASSLSEARNRGEQYF.

This clonotype was detected many times. The CDR3 protein is CATSRGGTGGETQYF. The DNA for the CDR3 is TGTGCCACCAGCAGAGGAGGGACAGGCGGGGAGACCCAGTACTTC. The rearrangement joins TRBV15 to TRBJ2-5, with 8 bases aligning to TRBD1. The V gene's germline CDR1 is LNHNV and CDR2 YYDKDF (reference sequence). The CDR3 is 15 amino acids. V dropped 1 base and J dropped 5; count of bases not matched to a gene: 6.